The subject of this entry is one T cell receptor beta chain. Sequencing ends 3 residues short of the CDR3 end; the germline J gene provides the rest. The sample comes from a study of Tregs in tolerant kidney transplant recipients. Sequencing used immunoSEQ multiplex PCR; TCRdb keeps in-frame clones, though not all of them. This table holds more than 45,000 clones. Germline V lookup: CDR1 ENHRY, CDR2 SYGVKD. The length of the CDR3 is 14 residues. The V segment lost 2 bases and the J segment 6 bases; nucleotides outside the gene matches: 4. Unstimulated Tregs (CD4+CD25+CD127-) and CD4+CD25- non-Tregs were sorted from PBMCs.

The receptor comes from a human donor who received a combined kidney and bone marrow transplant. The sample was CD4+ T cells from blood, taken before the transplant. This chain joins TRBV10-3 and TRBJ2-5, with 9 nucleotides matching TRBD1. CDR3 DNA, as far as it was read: TGTGCCATCAGTGAGACAGGGGGCGAACAGACC. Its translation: CAISETGGEQT. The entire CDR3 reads CAISETGGEQTQYF.